Following are 26 T cell receptor beta chains from one sample sequenced in a study of blood T cell repertoires in COVID-19. Sequenced by immunoSEQ multiplex PCR; TCRdb stores in-frame clones only, minus some. The table has tens of thousands of clones, about 78% seen once. The sample was peripheral blood. These receptors were taken from an older man with active or convalescent COVID-19.

This clone was detected only a few times. The chain has TRBV29-1 and TRBJ2-6; 7 positions match TRBD1. The germline V gene has CDR1 SQVTM and CDR2 ANQGSEA. Trimming removed 7 bases from V and 4 bases from J; junction bases left unmatched: 7. The CDR3 totals 14 residues. CDR3 DNA: TGCAGCGCCGAGGGGGCGCCGGGGGCCAACGTCCTGACTTTC. It translates to CSAEGAPGANVLTF.

The rearrangement uses TRBV4-1 and TRBJ1-6, with 9 bases aligning to TRBD1. The CDR3 loop spans 16 amino acids. V lost 0 bases, J lost 7 bases, and 4 bases stayed unmatched. Germline CDR1 reads MGHRA; CDR2 reads YSYEKL. This chain's CDR3 is CASSQEGDRANSPLHF. CDR3 in DNA: TGCGCCAGCAGCCAAGAGGGGGACAGGGCCAATTCACCCCTCCACTTT.

The V call is TRBV19, the J call TRBJ1-2; 7 nucleotides line up with TRBD1. Germline CDR1 LNHDA, CDR2 SQIVND (reference sequence). The CDR3 contains 13 residues. V dropped 7 bases and J dropped 8; count of bases not matched to a gene: 10. The CDR3 loop reads CASTPSDRDGYTF. In nucleotides, the CDR3 is TGTGCCAGTACGCCCTCAGACAGGGACGGCTACACCTTC.

This chain uses TRBV4-1 with TRBJ2-6; 7 bases align to TRBD2. The CDR3 runs 18 residues. The germline CDR1 and CDR2 sequences are MGHRA and YSYEKL. The trim removed 1 base at V and 2 bases at J, leaving 8 bases unmatched. The CDR3 here is CASSQAPSGPPGANVLTF. CDR3 nucleotide sequence: TGCGCCAGCAGCCAAGCGCCTAGCGGTCCCCCTGGGGCCAACGTCCTGACTTTC.

V usage is TRBV7-9 and J usage is TRBJ1-2; no clear D gene. Germline CDR1 and CDR2: SEHNR and FQNEAQ (reference sequence). V was shortened by 6 bases and J by 4 bases, with 15 bases between the two germline ends. The CDR3 runs 14 residues. CDR3 nucleotides: TGTGCCAGCAGTTCCATAGAGGTCGGCTATGGCTACACCTTC. Its translation is CASSSIEVGYGYTF.

The chain links TRBV19 to TRBJ1-6, with a weak D call TRBD1 (6 bases). Germline CDR1 and CDR2: LNHDA and SQIVND (reference sequence). Between the trimmed V and J ends, which lost 3 bases and 7 bases, there was a span of 7 bases. This CDR3 region has 13 residues. The CDR3 here is CASSITGNSPLHF. The CDR3 DNA reads TGTGCCAGTAGTATTACAGGGAATTCACCCCTCCACTTT.

CDR3 nucleotides: TGTGCCTGGAGTAAAGGGGGCAATCAGCCCCAGCATTTT. The encoded protein is CAWSKGGNQPQHF. This rearrangement joins TRBV30 to TRBJ1-5; D perhaps matches TRBD1 (5 bases). Trimming cost V 2 bases and J 2 bases, with 7 bases left between them. The CDR3 totals 13 residues. CDR1 is GTSNPN, CDR2 SVGIG, per germline (reference sequence).

The J gene is TRBJ2-7, the V gene TRBV6-5; TRBD1 agrees at 8 bases. Germline CDR1 reads MNHEY; CDR2 reads SVGAGI. The CDR3 spans 13 residues. The junction had 8 bases not matched to a gene; V was cut back by 8 bases and J by 5 bases. CDR3 loop: CASRPWTGHEQYF. CDR3 DNA sequence: TGTGCCAGCCGCCCCTGGACAGGGCACGAGCAGTACTTC.

The table lists this clone with a few counts. The chain combines TRBV6-1 with TRBJ1-1; D not resolved. The CDR3 runs to 13 residues. CDR1 MNHNS and CDR2 SASEGT come from the germline V gene. The ends were cut back, 2 bases at V and 11 bases at J, with 15 bases in the middle. CDR3 region: CASSESPGRRAFF. The CDR3 nucleotides are TGTGCCAGCAGTGAAAGCCCCGGGAGGCGGGCTTTCTTT.

V is TRBV15 and J is TRBJ1-4; TRBD1 matches at 7 bases. CDR1 and CDR2 (germline): LNHNV, YYDKDF (reference sequence). V gave up 3 bases and J gave up 8 bases; unmatched junction bases: 12. CDR3 length equals 16 residues. DNA for the CDR3: TGTGCCACCAGCAGGGGGACAGCGGGCAGTGAGGAAAAACTGTTTTTT. Amino acid sequence: CATSRGTAGSEEKLFF. Based on the CDR3 plus reference TRBV15 and TRBJ1-4, the full variable domain is DAMVIQNPRYQVTQFGKPVTLSCSQTLNHNVMYWYQQKSSQAPKLLFHYYDKDFNNEADTPDNFQSRRPNTSFCFLDIRSPGLGDTAMYLCATSRGTAGSEEKLFFGSGTQLSVL.

J is TRBJ2-5 and V is TRBV30; D is perhaps TRBD1 (6 bases). Between the trimmed V and J ends, which lost 2 bases and 2 bases, there was a span of 12 bases. CDR1 is GTSNPN and CDR2 is SVGIG in the germline V gene (reference sequence). This CDR3 has 14 amino acids. CDR3 sequence: CAWSTGQRQETQYF. The CDR3 DNA sequence: TGTGCCTGGAGTACAGGACAGAGACAAGAGACCCAGTACTTC.

This clone was detected only a few times. This chain joins TRBV12-3 or TRBV12-4 and TRBJ2-3, with 7 bases lining up with TRBD1. Trimming took 6 bases from V and 4 from J; bases not matched to a gene: 1. This CDR3 spans 12 amino acids. For the CDR3, the DNA is TGTGCCAGCAGAGGGGGCCCAGATACGCAGTATTTT. It is translated as CASRGGPDTQYF.

This chain links TRBV28 with TRBJ2-4; D perhaps matches TRBD1 (6 bases). Germline assignment: CDR1 MDHEN and CDR2 SYDVKM. V lost 5 bases to trimming and J lost 4 bases, with 9 bases between them. The CDR3 has 13 residues. CDR3 sequence reads: CASSGQGKNIQYF. The CDR3 region has the DNA TGTGCCAGCAGTGGGCAGGGGAAAAACATTCAGTACTTC.

CDR3 sequence (DNA): TGTGCCAGCAGTTCACAGGGACAGGGCTTCACTGAAGCTTTCTTT. Protein: CASSSQGQGFTEAFF. The V gene is TRBV28, the J gene TRBJ1-1; 9 bases map to TRBD1. V gave up 4 bases and J gave up 4 bases; unmatched junction bases: 7. CDR1 MDHEN and CDR2 SYDVKM come from the germline V gene. The CDR3 consists of 15 residues.

The genes are TRBV3-1 (or the pseudogene TRBV3-2) and TRBJ1-6; D gene unclear. CDR3 size: 15 residues. Per germline, CDR1 LGHDT and CDR2 YNNKEL (reference sequence). V was clipped by 3 bases and J by 10 bases, with 16 bases between them. CDR3 DNA sequence: TGTGCCAGCAGCCAGTACAAATCTGGTTCCTCACCCCTCCACTTT. This codes for CASSQYKSGSSPLHF.

The chain has TRBV6-5 and TRBJ1-1; D possibly corresponds to TRBD1 (6 bases). This CDR3 is 13 amino acids long. Germline values: CDR1 MNHEY, CDR2 SVGAGI. Trimming removed 0 bases at V and 7 bases at J, with 9 bases between. The CDR3 spells CASSYSIRGEAFF. CDR3 coding DNA: TGTGCCAGCAGTTACTCAATCAGGGGTGAAGCTTTCTTT.

A single count supports this clone. The CDR3 is CASTTGTRGQPQHF. For the CDR3, the DNA is TGTGCCAGCACCACCGGGACAAGGGGTCAGCCCCAGCATTTT. The chain carries TRBV2 and TRBJ1-5, with D perhaps TRBD1 (6 bases). The V and J ends lost 7 bases and 6 bases respectively, with 16 bases between them. Germline loops: CDR1 SNHLY, CDR2 FYNNEI. The CDR3 runs to 14 residues.

The gene calls are TRBV7-9 and TRBJ1-1; 7 nucleotides match TRBD1. Trimming took 5 bases from V and 3 from J; bases not matched to a gene: 3. The CDR3 is 13 amino acids. Germline CDR1 and CDR2: SEHNR and FQNEAQ (reference sequence). The CDR3 sequence: CASSLTGDTEAFF. The CDR3 DNA is TGTGCCAGCAGCCTTACAGGGGACACTGAAGCTTTCTTT.

V usage is TRBV11-1 and J usage is TRBJ2-7; TRBD2 aligns across 10 bases. CDR3 size: 15 residues. Germline values: CDR1 SGHAT, CDR2 FQDESV (reference sequence). J lost 7 bases, V lost 0 bases, and 6 bases had no gene match. The CDR3 loop is CASSLAGSGGYEQYF. The CDR3 nucleotides are TGTGCCAGCAGCTTAGCTGGTAGCGGGGGGTATGAGCAGTACTTC.

The chain uses TRBV29-1 and TRBJ1-2; no reliable D call. The CDR3 sequence is 14 residues long. The V and J ends lost 3 bases and 1 base respectively, with 12 bases between them. Per germline, CDR1 SQVTM and CDR2 ANQGSEA. The CDR3 DNA reads TGCAGCGTTGACCCCGGCGGAGTTAACTATGGCTACACCTTC. Translating it yields CSVDPGGVNYGYTF.

The chain is built from TRBV28 and TRBJ2-2; 10 bases are shared with TRBD2. Germline V gene lookup returns CDR1 MDHEN and CDR2 SYDVKM. This CDR3 has 15 residues. J gave up 6 bases and V 7 bases, and 8 bases lay outside the gene matches. This CDR3 is CASTNSGGASGELFF. CDR3 in DNA: TGTGCCAGCACTAACAGCGGGGGGGCCTCCGGGGAGCTGTTTTTT.

The chain recombines TRBV4-1 with TRBJ1-2; maybe TRBD1 (6 bases). CDR1 and CDR2 (germline): MGHRA, YSYEKL. This CDR3 is built from 17 residues. Trimming left V 0 bases short and J 2 bases short, with 16 bases between. The CDR3 sequence is CASSQDNRAGRNYGYTF. The CDR3 DNA reads TGCGCCAGCAGCCAAGATAACAGGGCCGGGAGGAACTATGGCTACACCTTC.

In this sample, this clone turned up a few times. The chain carries TRBV2 and TRBJ1-5, with D perhaps TRBD1 (5 bases). Per germline, CDR1 SNHLY and CDR2 FYNNEI. With 4 bases removed from V and 4 bases from J, the gap between germline ends came to 5 bases. The CDR3 spans 12 residues. Here the CDR3 reads CASSAGNQPQHF. CDR3 nucleotides: TGTGCCAGCAGTGCAGGGAATCAGCCCCAGCATTTT.

This clone was observed a single time. The gene calls are TRBV19 and TRBJ1-4, with 8 bases fitting TRBD1. V trimming: 9 bases; J trimming: 6 bases; junction bases outside the gene matches: 6. The V gene's germline CDR1 is LNHDA and CDR2 SQIVND (reference sequence). The CDR3 has 13 amino acids. CDR3 DNA: TGTGCCAGCTCGGGACAGGTGGATGAAAAACTGTTTTTT. Its protein is CASSGQVDEKLFF.

This clone was seen only once. The chain is built from TRBV18 and TRBJ1-1, with D hard to call. Trimming stripped 2 bases from V and 8 bases from J, with 18 bases between. The germline V gene has CDR1 KGHSH and CDR2 LQKENI. CDR3 length: 15 amino acids. The CDR3 protein is CASSPESFSGGEAFF. The CDR3 nucleotides are TGTGCCAGCTCACCAGAAAGCTTTTCGGGTGGGGAAGCTTTCTTT.

The sample holds a few counts of this clone. This sequence joins TRBV5-1 and TRBJ1-4; 7 bases match TRBD1. V lost 5 bases and J lost 7; bases outside the gene matches: 11. This CDR3 comprises 15 residues. Germline lookup yields CDR1 SGHRS and CDR2 YFSETQ. CDR3 loop: CASSIETGPSEKLFF. The CDR3 DNA reads as TGCGCCAGCAGTATAGAGACAGGGCCTAGTGAAAAACTGTTTTTT.